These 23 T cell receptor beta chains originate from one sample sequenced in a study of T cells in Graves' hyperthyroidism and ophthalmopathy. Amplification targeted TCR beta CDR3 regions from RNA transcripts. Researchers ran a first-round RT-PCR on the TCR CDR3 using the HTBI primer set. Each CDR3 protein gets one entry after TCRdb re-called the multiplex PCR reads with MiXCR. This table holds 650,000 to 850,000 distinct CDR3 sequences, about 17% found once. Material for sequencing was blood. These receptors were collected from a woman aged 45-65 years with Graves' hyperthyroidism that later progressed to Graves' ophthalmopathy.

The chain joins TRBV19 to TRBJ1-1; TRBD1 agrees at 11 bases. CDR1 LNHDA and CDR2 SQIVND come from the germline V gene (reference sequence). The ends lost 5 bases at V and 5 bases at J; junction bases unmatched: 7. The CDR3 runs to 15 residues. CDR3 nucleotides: TGTGCCAGTAGTGCGGACAGGGGGCGGGATACTGAAGCTTTCTTT. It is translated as CASSADRGRDTEAFF. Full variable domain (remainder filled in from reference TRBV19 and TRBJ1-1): DGGITQSPKYLFRKEGQNVTLSCEQNLNHDAMYWYRQDPGQGLRLIYYSQIVNDFQKGDIAEGYSVSREKKESFPLTVTSAQKNPTAFYLCASSADRGRDTEAFFGQGTRLTVV.

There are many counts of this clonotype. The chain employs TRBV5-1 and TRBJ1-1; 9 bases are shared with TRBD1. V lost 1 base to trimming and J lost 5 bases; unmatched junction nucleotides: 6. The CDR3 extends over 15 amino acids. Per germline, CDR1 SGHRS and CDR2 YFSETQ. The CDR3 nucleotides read TGCGCCAGCAGCTTGTCTGGGACAGGGATGACTGAAGCTTTCTTT. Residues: CASSLSGTGMTEAFF.

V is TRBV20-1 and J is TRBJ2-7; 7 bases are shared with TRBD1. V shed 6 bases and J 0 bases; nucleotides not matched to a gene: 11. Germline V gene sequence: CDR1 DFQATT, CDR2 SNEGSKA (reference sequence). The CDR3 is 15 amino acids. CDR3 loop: CSATTPGQSSYEQYF. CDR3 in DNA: TGCAGTGCAACCACCCCGGGACAGTCCTCCTACGAGCAGTACTTC.

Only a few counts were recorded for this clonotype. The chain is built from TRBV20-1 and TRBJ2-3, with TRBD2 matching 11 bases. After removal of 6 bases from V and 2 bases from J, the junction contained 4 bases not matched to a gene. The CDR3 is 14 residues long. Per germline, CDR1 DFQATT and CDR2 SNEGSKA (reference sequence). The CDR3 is CSALLAGVTDTQYF. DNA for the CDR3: TGCAGTGCGTTACTAGCGGGGGTCACAGATACGCAGTATTTT.

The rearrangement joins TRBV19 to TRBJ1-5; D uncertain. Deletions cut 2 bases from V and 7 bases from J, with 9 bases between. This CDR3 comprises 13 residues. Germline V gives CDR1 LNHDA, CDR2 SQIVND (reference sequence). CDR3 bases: TGTGCCAGTAGTATAACGGAATACCAGCCCCAGCATTTT. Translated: CASSITEYQPQHF.

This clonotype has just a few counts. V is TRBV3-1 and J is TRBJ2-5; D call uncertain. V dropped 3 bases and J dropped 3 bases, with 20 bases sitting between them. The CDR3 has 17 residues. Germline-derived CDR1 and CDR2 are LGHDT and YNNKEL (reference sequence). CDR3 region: CASSHTNPTYQKETQYF. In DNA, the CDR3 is TGTGCCAGCAGCCACACTAACCCGACCTACCAGAAAGAGACCCAGTACTTC.

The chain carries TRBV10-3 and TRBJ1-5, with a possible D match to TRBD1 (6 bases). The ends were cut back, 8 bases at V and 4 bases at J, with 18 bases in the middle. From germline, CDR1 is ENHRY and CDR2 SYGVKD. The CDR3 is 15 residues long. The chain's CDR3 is CAIREGGAWNQPQHF. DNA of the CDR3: TGTGCCATCCGGGAAGGGGGGGCTTGGAATCAGCCCCAGCATTTT.

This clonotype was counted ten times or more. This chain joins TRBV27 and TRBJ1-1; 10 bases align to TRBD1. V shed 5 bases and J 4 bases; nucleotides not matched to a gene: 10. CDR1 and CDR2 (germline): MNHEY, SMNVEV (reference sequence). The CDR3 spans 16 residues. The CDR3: CASSITTGGASTEAFF. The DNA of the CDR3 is TGTGCCAGCAGTATCACGACAGGGGGCGCGTCCACTGAAGCTTTCTTT.

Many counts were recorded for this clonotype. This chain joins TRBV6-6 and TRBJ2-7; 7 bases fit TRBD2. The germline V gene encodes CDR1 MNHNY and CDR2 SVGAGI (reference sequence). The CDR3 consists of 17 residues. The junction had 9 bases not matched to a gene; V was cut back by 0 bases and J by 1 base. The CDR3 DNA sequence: TGTGCCAGCAGTTACTCGTTGTTGGCACTAGCGTCCTACGAGCAGTACTTC. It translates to CASSYSLLALASYEQYF.

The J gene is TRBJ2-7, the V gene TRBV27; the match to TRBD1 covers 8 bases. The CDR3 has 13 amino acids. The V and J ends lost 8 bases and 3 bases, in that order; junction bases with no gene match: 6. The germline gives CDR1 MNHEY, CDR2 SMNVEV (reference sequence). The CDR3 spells CASGRQGSYEQYF. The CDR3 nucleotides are TGTGCCAGCGGACGACAGGGGAGCTACGAGCAGTACTTC.

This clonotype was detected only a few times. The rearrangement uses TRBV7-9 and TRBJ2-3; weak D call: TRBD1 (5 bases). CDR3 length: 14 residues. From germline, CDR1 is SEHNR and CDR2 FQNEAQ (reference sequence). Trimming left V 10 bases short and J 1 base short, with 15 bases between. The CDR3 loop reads CATMDISRTDTQYF. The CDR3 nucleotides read TGTGCCACAATGGACATTTCTCGCACAGATACGCAGTATTTT.

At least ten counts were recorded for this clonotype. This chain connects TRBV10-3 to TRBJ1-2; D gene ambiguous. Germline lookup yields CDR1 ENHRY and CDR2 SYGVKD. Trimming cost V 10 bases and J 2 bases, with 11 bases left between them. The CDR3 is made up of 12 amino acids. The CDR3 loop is CATTTGNYGYTF. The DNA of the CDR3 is TGTGCCACTACAACCGGGAACTATGGCTACACCTTC.

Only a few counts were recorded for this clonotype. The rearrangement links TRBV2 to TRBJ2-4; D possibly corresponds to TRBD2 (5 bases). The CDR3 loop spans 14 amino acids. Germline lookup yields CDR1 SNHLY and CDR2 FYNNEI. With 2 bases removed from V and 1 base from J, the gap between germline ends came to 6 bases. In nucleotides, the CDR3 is TGTGCCAGCAGTGAATGGGAGGCCAAAAACATTCAGTACTTC. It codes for CASSEWEAKNIQYF. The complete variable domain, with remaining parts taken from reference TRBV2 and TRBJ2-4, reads EPEVTQTPSHQVTQMGQEVILRCVPISNHLYFYWYRQILGQKVEFLVSFYNNEISEKSEIFDDQFSVERPDGSNFTLKIRSTKLEDSAMYFCASSEWEAKNIQYFGAGTRLSVL.

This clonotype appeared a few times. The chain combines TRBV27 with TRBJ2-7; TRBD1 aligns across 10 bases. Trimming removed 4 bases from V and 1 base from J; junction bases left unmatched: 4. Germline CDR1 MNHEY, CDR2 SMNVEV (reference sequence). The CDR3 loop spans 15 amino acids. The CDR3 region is CASSSWDRGSYEQYF. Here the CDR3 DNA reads TGTGCCAGCAGTTCTTGGGACAGGGGTTCCTACGAGCAGTACTTC.

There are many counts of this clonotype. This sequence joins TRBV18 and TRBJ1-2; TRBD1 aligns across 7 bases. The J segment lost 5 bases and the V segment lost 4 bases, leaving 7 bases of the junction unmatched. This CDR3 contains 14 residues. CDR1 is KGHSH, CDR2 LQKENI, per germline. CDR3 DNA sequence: TGTGCCAGCTCACGCGGGACAGCTACATATGGCTACACCTTC. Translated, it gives CASSRGTATYGYTF.

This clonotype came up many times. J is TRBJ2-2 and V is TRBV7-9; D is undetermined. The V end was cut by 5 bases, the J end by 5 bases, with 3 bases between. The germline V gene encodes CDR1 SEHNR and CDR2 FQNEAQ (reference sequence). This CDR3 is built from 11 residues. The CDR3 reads CASSKTGELFF. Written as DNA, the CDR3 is TGTGCCAGCAGCAAGACCGGGGAGCTGTTTTTT.

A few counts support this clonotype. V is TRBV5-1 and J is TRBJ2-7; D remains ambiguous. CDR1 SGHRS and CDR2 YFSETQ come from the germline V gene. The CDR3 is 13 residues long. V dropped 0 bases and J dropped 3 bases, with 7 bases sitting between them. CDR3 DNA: TGCGCCAGCAGCTTGGCGGAAAACTACGAGCAGTACTTC. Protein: CASSLAENYEQYF.

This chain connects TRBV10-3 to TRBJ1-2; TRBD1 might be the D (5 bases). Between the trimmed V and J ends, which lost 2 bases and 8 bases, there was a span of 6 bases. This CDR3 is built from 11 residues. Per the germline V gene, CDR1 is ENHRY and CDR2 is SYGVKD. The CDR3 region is CAISEGGGYTF. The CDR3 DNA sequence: TGTGCCATCAGTGAGGGGGGAGGCTACACCTTC.

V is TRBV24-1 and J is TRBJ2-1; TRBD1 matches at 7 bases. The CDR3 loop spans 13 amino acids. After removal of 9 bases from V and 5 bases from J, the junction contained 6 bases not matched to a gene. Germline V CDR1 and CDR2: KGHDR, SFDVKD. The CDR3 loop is CATGTGDDNEQFF. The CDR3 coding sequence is TGTGCCACCGGAACAGGGGACGACAATGAGCAGTTCTTC.

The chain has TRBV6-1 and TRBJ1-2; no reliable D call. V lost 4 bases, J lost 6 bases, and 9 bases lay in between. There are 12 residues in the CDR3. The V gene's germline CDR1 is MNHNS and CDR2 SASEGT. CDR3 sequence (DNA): TGTGCCAGCAGTGTCCAAGGTCATGGCTACACCTTC. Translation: CASSVQGHGYTF.

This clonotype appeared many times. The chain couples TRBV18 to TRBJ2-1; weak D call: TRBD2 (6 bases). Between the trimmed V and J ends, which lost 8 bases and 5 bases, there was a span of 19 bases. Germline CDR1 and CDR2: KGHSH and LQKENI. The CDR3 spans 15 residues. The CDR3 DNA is TGTGCCAGCACAAAGCCTCTAGGAGGGGACAATGAGCAGTTCTTC. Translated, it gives CASTKPLGGDNEQFF. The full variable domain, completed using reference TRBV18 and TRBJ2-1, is NAGVMQNPRHLVRRRGQEARLRCSPMKGHSHVYWYRQLPEEGLKFMVYLQKENIIDESGMPKERFSAEFPKEGPSILRIQQVVRGDSAAYFCASTKPLGGDNEQFFGPGTRLTVL.

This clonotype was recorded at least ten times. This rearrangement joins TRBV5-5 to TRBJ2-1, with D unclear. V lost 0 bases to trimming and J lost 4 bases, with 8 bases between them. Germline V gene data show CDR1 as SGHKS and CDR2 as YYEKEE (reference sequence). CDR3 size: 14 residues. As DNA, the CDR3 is TGTGCCAGCAGCTTGGAGACACTATACAATGAGCAGTTCTTC. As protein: CASSLETLYNEQFF.

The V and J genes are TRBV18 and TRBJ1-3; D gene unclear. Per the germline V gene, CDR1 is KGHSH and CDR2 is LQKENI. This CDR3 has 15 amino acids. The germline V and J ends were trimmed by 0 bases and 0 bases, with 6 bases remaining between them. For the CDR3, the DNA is TGTGCCAGCTCACCACCAGGGTTCTCTGGAAACACCATATATTTT. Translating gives CASSPPGFSGNTIYF.